This TCR beta chain was profiled in a study of response to subunit inactivated influenza vaccine. Study observations and caveats: With each seasonal influenza vaccination, the authors suggested, few new T cells are recruited.

This CDR3 comprises 14 residues. V was clipped by 6 bases and J by 2 bases, with 13 bases between them. This clonotype appeared a few times. Its antigen is as yet unknown. Using its own MiXCR run on the RT-PCR reads, TCRdb lists one record per CDR3 protein. In the table there are more than 400,000 distinct CDR3 sequences, under 8.5% of which are singletons. This material consisted of PBMCs from blood, taken around 25 months after vaccination. The chain recombines TRBV12-3 or TRBV12-4 with TRBJ1-2; possible D gene TRBD1, 6 bases. This clonotype originated in a man aged 50-75 years who received an inactivated influenza vaccine. CDR3 DNA sequence: TGTGCCAGCAGCCCAGGGACACGCAACTATGGCTACACCTTC. The encoded protein is CASSPGTRNYGYTF.